Shown below are 7 T cell receptor beta chains from a single sample sequenced in a study of control samples from healthy donors and cancer patients. Sequenced by immunoSEQ multiplex PCR; TCRdb stores in-frame clones only, minus some. The data contain 100,000 to 150,000 clones, 92% of them singletons. Sample: blood. Receptors originate from a woman in her forties or fifties in good health.

The chain joins TRBV28 to TRBJ1-3, with 8 bases matching TRBD1. CDR1 is MDHEN and CDR2 is SYDVKM in the germline V gene. J lost 9 bases, V lost 6 bases, and 10 bases had no gene match. CDR3 length equals 14 residues. The CDR3 DNA follows: TGTGCCAGCAGACCGGGACAGGTAGTGAGCACCATATATTTT. This gives the protein CASRPGQVVSTIYF.

The CDR3 bases are TGTGCCAGTAGGGCGGCGGGGGCCTACGAGCAGTACTTC. Translating it yields CASRAAGAYEQYF. The J gene is TRBJ2-7, the V gene TRBV19, with TRBD2 matching 7 bases. Looked up from germline, CDR1 is LNHDA and CDR2 is SQIVND (reference sequence). This CDR3 has 13 amino acids. V lost 6 bases and J lost 2; bases outside the gene matches: 4.

This clone was seen a single time. This chain links TRBV5-4 with TRBJ1-1; 10 bases match TRBD1. The CDR3 covers 15 residues. Germline-derived CDR1 and CDR2 are SGHNT and YYREEE (reference sequence). V lost 4 bases and J lost 8; bases outside the gene matches: 11. The CDR3 region is CASSLAGGTGEEAFF. The CDR3 bases are TGTGCCAGCAGCCTGGCGGGTGGGACAGGGGAGGAAGCTTTCTTT. Full variable domain (missing parts from reference TRBV5-4 and TRBJ1-1): ETGVTQSPTHLIKTRGQQVTLRCSSQSGHNTVSWYQQALGQGPQFIFQYYREEENGRGNFPPRFSGLQFPNYSSELNVNALELDDSALYLCASSLAGGTGEEAFFGQGTRLTVV.

The rearrangement joins TRBV3-1 (or the pseudogene TRBV3-2) to TRBJ1-2, with D perhaps matching TRBD1 (6 bases). V lost 0 bases and J 4 bases, leaving 15 bases between the germline ends. The CDR3 extends over 16 amino acids. Germline loops: CDR1 LGHDT, CDR2 YNNKEL (reference sequence). CDR3 residues: CASSQEGGASSYGYTF. The CDR3 nucleotides read TGTGCCAGCAGCCAAGAGGGGGGGGCCTCCAGCTATGGCTACACCTTC.

The chain combines TRBV9 with TRBJ1-2; D perhaps matches TRBD1 (6 bases). Germline lookup yields CDR1 SGDLS and CDR2 YYNGEE. The V end was cut by 0 bases, the J end by 0 bases, with 12 bases between. The CDR3 is made up of 16 amino acids. The CDR3 nucleotides are TGTGCCAGCAGCGTAGGCTCCCGGGGGCCTAACTATGGCTACACCTTC. Protein product: CASSVGSRGPNYGYTF.

For the CDR3, the DNA is TGTGCCAGCAGTGAATACAACAGGGGGTCAGATACGCAGTATTTT. Translation: CASSEYNRGSDTQYF. The V call is TRBV6-1, the J call TRBJ2-3; 8 nucleotides agree with TRBD1. Germline V gene lookup returns CDR1 MNHNS and CDR2 SASEGT. V trimming: 2 bases; J trimming: 4 bases; junction bases outside the gene matches: 5. The CDR3 loop spans 15 amino acids.

The sample holds one count of this clone. V gene TRBV7-2 combines with J gene TRBJ1-5; a possible D gene is TRBD1 (6 bases). This CDR3 spans 12 amino acids. The V gene lost 8 bases and the J gene lost 6 bases, with 11 bases spanning the gap. The germline V gene has CDR1 SGHTA and CDR2 FQGNSA. The CDR3 region is CASGGGRQPQHF. CDR3 nucleotide sequence: TGTGCCAGCGGGGGGGGGCGTCAGCCCCAGCATTTT. The full variable domain, in which reference TRBV7-2 and TRBJ1-5 provide the parts outside the CDR3, is GAGVSQSPSNKVTEKGKDVELRCDPISGHTALYWYRQSLGQGLEFLIYFQGNSAPDKSGLPSDRFSAERTGGSVSTLTIQRTQQEDSAVYLCASGGGRQPQHFGDGTRLSIL.